This T cell receptor (beta chain) was retrieved from a study of blood T cell repertoires in COVID-19 (dated by TCRdb to 2020 to 2022). Describing the broader study: Samples covering the acute and convalescent phases of COVID-19 were provided by collaborators in the United States, Italy and Spain. Where available, HLA class I and class II types were obtained from metadata supplied by the sample provider rather than from assay-based typing. Samples came from the ongoing ImmuneRACE study (first 160 participants) plus 1,254 subjects from 6 global collaborators. The material from the prospective study consisted of cDNA or gDNA derived from T cells, B-cell-depleted T cells, or PBMCs. Subjects who had been exposed to COVID-19, were actively infected with it, or had recovered from it provided the deeply sampled blood TCRbeta repertoires that made up the dataset. Sample metadata almost always included a de-identified subject ID, COVID-19 status, age in years and sex. The repertoires were released in a freely available public database meant as a resource for research on the immune response to SARS-CoV-2.

What the authors observed across the whole study: How much clinical and demographic metadata was included differed by source and by participant, and the metadata was provided uncurated.

The collaborating institutions used their own protocols to collect whole blood in K2EDTA tubes. For TCRbeta analysis, collaborators shipped samples in one of three forms: frozen whole blood, isolated PBMCs, or DNA extracted from either of those sample types. Trimming removed 4 bases from V and 2 bases from J, leaving 17 bases between the germline ends. The CDR3, from cysteine to phenylalanine, totals 16 residues. Just CDR3 DNA is preserved here, 48 bases in frame from base 1. The germline V gene encodes CDR1 SGHRS and CDR2 YFSETQ. The immunoSEQ Assay, a bias-controlled multiplex PCR, was used to amplify TCRbeta CDR3 regions from genomic DNA. As for the authors' bioinformatics: Within the assay, amplification of reference gene primers was used to estimate how many nucleated cells each sample contained. Sequence reads were collapsed and filtered to measure the absolute abundance of every unique TCRbeta CDR3 rearrangement. For each sample, productive Simpson clonality was calculated by taking the square root of Simpson's diversity index across productive rearrangements. The source is immuneACCESS, and TCRdb retained only in-frame sequences with V and J called. Part of the clones is not carried over; for the studies checked, unresolved V genes explain less than half of this, and the remainder is unexplained. The DNA gave D and trimming, while V, J and clone size come from that table. For this sample there are fewer than 70,000 clones; 75% to 95% appear just once. The ten largest clonotypes hold about 9.7% of the sample.

Note on this clone: Its target antigen remains unknown. There are no base qualities to consult, and no much larger clone falls within one base.

The sequencing sample was made of peripheral blood. This clonotype originated in a woman of 80 years or more with active COVID-19. The receptor chain draws on TRBV5-1 and TRBJ2-3, with no reliable assignment of the D segment. Here is the DNA: TGCGCCAGCAGCGACCTCTCTCGCGGCCTCACAGATACGCAGTATTTT. Translated, it gives CASSDLSRGLTDTQYF. The full variable domain, completed from the reference TRBV5-1 and TRBJ2-3 proteins outside the CDR3, reads KAGVTQTPRYLIKTRGQQVTLSCSPISGHRSVSWYQQTPGQGLQFLFEYFSETQRNKGNFPGRFSGRQFSNSRSEMNVSTLELGDSALYLCASSDLSRGLTDTQYFGPGTRLTVL.